The sequence of this T cell receptor (beta chain) was determined in a study of T cells in localized non-small cell lung cancer. Only in-frame clones appear in the TCRdb table, and some are missing; sequencing was by immunoSEQ multiplex PCR. The sample includes roughly 84,000 clones, roughly 91% seen only once; the top ten take 20% to 25%. Germline V gene lookup returns CDR1 SQVTM and CDR2 ANQGSEA. The CDR3 loop spans 16 amino acids. The ends were cut back, 6 bases at V and 0 bases at J, with 21 bases in the middle. This clone was counted between two and nine times. This clonotype was obtained from a woman aged 40 to 75 with stage I squamous cell lung carcinoma. The sample in question was peripheral blood, obtained before any cancer treatment. This chain links TRBV29-1 with TRBJ2-7; D perhaps matches TRBD1 (6 bases). As DNA, the CDR3 is TGCAGCGTCCGTTTAACGGGACAAAGGAGCTCCTACGAGCAGTACTTC. Translating it yields CSVRLTGQRSSYEQYF.